A single sample gave rise to the 17 T cell receptor beta chains below, sequenced in a study of vaccination and CD4 T cells after COVID-19. TCRdb used MiXCR to reprocess the PCR reads, holding one entry per CDR3 protein. The sample contains about 24,000 distinct CDR3 sequences, roughly 51% of which appear only once. The sample consisted of CD4+ T cells from blood, taken before SARS-CoV-2 vaccination. These receptors all stem from a human donor who had recovered from COVID-19.

V usage is TRBV19 and J usage is TRBJ2-7; the D gene is possibly TRBD1 (7 bases). CDR1 is LNHDA and CDR2 is SQIVND in the germline V gene (reference sequence). V shed 5 bases and J shed 4 bases, with 21 bases lying between them. This CDR3 region has 16 residues. CDR3 nucleotide sequence: TGTGCCAGTAGTGAGTTGGCAGGGGGGTTCGTTTACGAGCAGTACTTC. Its translation is CASSELAGGFVYEQYF.

The chain joins TRBV12-3 or TRBV12-4 to TRBJ1-1; maybe TRBD1 (5 bases). The CDR3 covers 14 residues. The germline V and J ends were trimmed by 9 bases and 0 bases, with 14 bases remaining between them. The CDR3 region is CASKHRRLNTEAFF. CDR3 coding DNA: TGTGCCAGTAAACACAGGAGACTGAACACTGAAGCTTTCTTT.

V usage is TRBV12-3 or TRBV12-4 and J usage is TRBJ1-5; 8 bases are shared with TRBD1. J gave up 7 bases and V 6 bases, and 8 bases lay outside the gene matches. The CDR3 sequence is 14 residues long. DNA of the CDR3: TGTGCCAGCAGCCCGGCACAGGGGGGCCAGCCCCAGCATTTT. Residues: CASSPAQGGQPQHF.

The V call is TRBV7-9, the J call TRBJ1-1; 7 nucleotides align to TRBD1. Losses at the gene ends were 4 bases for V and 0 bases for J; bases not matched to a gene: 5. In germline, CDR1 is SEHNR, CDR2 FQNEAQ (reference sequence). This CDR3 contains 15 residues. CDR3 DNA: TGTGCCAGCAGCTCTCGGACAGGACTGAACACTGAAGCTTTCTTT. It codes for CASSSRTGLNTEAFF. The variable domain in full, with the rest retrieved from reference TRBV7-9 and TRBJ1-1, is DTGVSQNPRHKITKRGQNVTFRCDPISEHNRLYWYRQTLGQGPEFLTYFQNEAQLEKSRLLSDRFSAERPKGSFSTLEIQRTEQGDSAMYLCASSSRTGLNTEAFFGQGTRLTVV.

This clonotype was counted between two and nine times. The genes are TRBV20-1 and TRBJ1-6; 10 bases align to TRBD1. This CDR3 has 15 residues. Per germline, CDR1 DFQATT and CDR2 SNEGSKA (reference sequence). J was trimmed by 7 bases and V by 6 bases; bases with no gene match: 9. CDR3 coding DNA: TGCAGTGCCCAAAAGACAGGGGGCTGGAATTCACCCCTCCACTTT. It encodes CSAQKTGGWNSPLHF.

This sequence joins TRBV28 and TRBJ2-2; maybe TRBD1 (5 bases). There are 12 residues in the CDR3. Per germline, CDR1 MDHEN and CDR2 SYDVKM. Trimming cost V 5 bases and J 7 bases, with 8 bases left between them. The CDR3 region is CASSRGHGELFF. The CDR3 coding sequence is TGTGCCAGCAGTAGGGGCCACGGGGAGCTGTTTTTT.

This chain connects TRBV6-1 to TRBJ2-1; 8 positions agree with TRBD1. CDR3 size: 15 residues. After removal of 5 bases from V and 7 bases from J, the junction contained 10 bases not matched to a gene. Germline V CDR1 and CDR2: MNHNS, SASEGT. This CDR3 is CASSNRQGSLNEQFF. CDR3 DNA sequence: TGTGCCAGCAGTAACAGACAGGGGAGCTTGAATGAGCAGTTCTTC.

The rearrangement joins TRBV2 to TRBJ1-6; TRBD1 might be the D (5 bases). Deletions cut 7 bases from V and 7 bases from J, with 14 bases between. The germline V gene has CDR1 SNHLY and CDR2 FYNNEI. The CDR3 runs 14 residues. This CDR3 is CASKVQGRNSPLHF. The CDR3 nucleotides are TGTGCCAGCAAAGTTCAGGGAAGGAATTCACCCCTCCACTTT.

The rearrangement joins TRBV7-9 to TRBJ1-1, with 10 bases aligning to TRBD1. In germline, CDR1 is SEHNR, CDR2 FQNEAQ (reference sequence). The CDR3 contains 14 residues. J gave up 6 bases and V 7 bases, and 8 bases lay outside the gene matches. CDR3 bases: TGTGCCAGCAATCCGACAGGGGGCTCGTCTGAAGCTTTCTTT. Amino acid sequence: CASNPTGGSSEAFF.

This clonotype was seen a few times. V is TRBV27 and J is TRBJ1-2, with 9 bases lining up with TRBD1. Per the germline V gene, CDR1 is MNHEY and CDR2 is SMNVEV (reference sequence). The length of the CDR3 is 15 residues. The V segment lost 2 bases and the J segment 3 bases; nucleotides outside the gene matches: 4. The CDR3 bases are TGTGCCAGCAGTTTAGGGACAGGGTGGGACTATGGCTACACCTTC. Translated: CASSLGTGWDYGYTF.

The gene calls are TRBV5-1 and TRBJ2-5, with D possibly matching TRBD1 (6 bases). Between the trimmed V and J ends, which lost 5 bases and 3 bases, there was a span of 23 bases. Germline values: CDR1 SGHRS, CDR2 YFSETQ. The CDR3 length is 17 residues. The CDR3 reads CASSWGWVDREKETQYF. CDR3 sequence (DNA): TGCGCCAGCAGTTGGGGTTGGGTGGACAGAGAGAAAGAGACCCAGTACTTC. Using reference TRBV5-1 and TRBJ2-5 for the parts outside the CDR3, the full variable domain is KAGVTQTPRYLIKTRGQQVTLSCSPISGHRSVSWYQQTPGQGLQFLFEYFSETQRNKGNFPGRFSGRQFSNSRSEMNVSTLELGDSALYLCASSWGWVDREKETQYFGPGTRLLVL.

This clonotype appeared a few times. This chain joins TRBV20-1 and TRBJ2-1; tentatively, D is TRBD2 (5 bases). In germline, CDR1 is DFQATT, CDR2 SNEGSKA (reference sequence). This CDR3 has 16 residues. Trimming took 4 bases from V and 1 from J, leaving 17 bases between them. The CDR3: CSATARSGRSYNEQFF. DNA for the CDR3: TGCAGTGCTACCGCACGGAGCGGTCGATCCTACAATGAGCAGTTCTTC.

This clonotype was recorded a few times. The chain carries TRBV24-1 and TRBJ1-1, with D unresolved. Germline assignment: CDR1 KGHDR and CDR2 SFDVKD. Trimming removed 3 bases at V and 4 bases at J, with 11 bases between. The CDR3 is 14 residues long. The CDR3 DNA is TGTGCCACCAGTGATCCCTCGGGCGGCACTGAAGCTTTCTTT. Protein: CATSDPSGGTEAFF.

This chain uses TRBV7-2 with TRBJ1-2; weak D call: TRBD1 (6 bases). Between the trimmed V and J ends, which lost 1 base and 8 bases, there was a span of 14 bases. CDR3 length: 14 amino acids. Germline loops: CDR1 SGHTA, CDR2 FQGNSA. Written as DNA, the CDR3 is TGTGCCAGCAGCTTAGTTAGGGGACAAGGAGGCTACACCTTC. It is translated as CASSLVRGQGGYTF.

This clonotype showed up just a few times. The rearrangement joins TRBV2 to TRBJ1-1, with unresolved D. This CDR3 is 13 amino acids long. Per the germline V gene, CDR1 is SNHLY and CDR2 is FYNNEI. V was trimmed by 10 bases and J by 0 bases, leaving 12 bases between them. CDR3 DNA: TGTGCCAACGCAGTAGATTTGAACACTGAAGCTTTCTTT. Its protein is CANAVDLNTEAFF.

The rearrangement joins TRBV28 to TRBJ2-1; D may be TRBD2 (5 bases). Germline CDR1 and CDR2: MDHEN and SYDVKM. The germline V and J ends were trimmed by 6 bases and 8 bases, with 14 bases remaining between them. The CDR3 has 13 amino acids. The CDR3 here is CASRLGGIYEQFF. The CDR3 DNA is TGTGCCAGCAGACTAGGAGGCATTTATGAGCAGTTCTTC.

The chain links TRBV6-5 to TRBJ2-5, with 10 bases aligning to TRBD1. The CDR3 has 16 residues. The junction had 6 bases not matched to a gene; V was cut back by 2 bases and J by 3 bases. The germline CDR1 and CDR2 sequences are MNHEY and SVGAGI. This CDR3 is CASSYTGQGRKETQYF. The CDR3 DNA reads TGTGCCAGCAGTTACACGGGACAGGGGAGGAAAGAGACCCAGTACTTC.